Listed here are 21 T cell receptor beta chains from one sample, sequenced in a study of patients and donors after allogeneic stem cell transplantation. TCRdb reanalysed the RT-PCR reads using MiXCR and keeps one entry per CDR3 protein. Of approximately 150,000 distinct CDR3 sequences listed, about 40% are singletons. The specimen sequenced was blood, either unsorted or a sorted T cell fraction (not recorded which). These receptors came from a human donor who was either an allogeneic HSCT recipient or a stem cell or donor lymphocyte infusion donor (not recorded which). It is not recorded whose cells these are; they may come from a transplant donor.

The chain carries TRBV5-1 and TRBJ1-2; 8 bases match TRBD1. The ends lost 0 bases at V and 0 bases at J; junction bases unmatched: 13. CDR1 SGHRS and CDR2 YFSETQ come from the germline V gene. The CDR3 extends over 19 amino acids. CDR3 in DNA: TGCGCCAGCAGCTTGGTGGCGGGGGAAGACAGGGGCCCTAACTATGGCTACACCTTC. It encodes CASSLVAGEDRGPNYGYTF.

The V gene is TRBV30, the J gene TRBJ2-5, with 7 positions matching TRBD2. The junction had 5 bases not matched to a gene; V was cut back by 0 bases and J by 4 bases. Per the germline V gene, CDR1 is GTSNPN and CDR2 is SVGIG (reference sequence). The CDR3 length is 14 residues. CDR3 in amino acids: CAWSVWEGRETQYF. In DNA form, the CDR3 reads TGTGCCTGGAGTGTATGGGAGGGGAGAGAGACCCAGTACTTC.

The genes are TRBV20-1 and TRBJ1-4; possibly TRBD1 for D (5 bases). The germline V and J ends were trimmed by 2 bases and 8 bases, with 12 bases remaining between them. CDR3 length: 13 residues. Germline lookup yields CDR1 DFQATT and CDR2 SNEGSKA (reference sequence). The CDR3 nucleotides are TGCAGTGCTAGACTGCAGGGATACGAAAAACTGTTTTTT. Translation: CSARLQGYEKLFF.

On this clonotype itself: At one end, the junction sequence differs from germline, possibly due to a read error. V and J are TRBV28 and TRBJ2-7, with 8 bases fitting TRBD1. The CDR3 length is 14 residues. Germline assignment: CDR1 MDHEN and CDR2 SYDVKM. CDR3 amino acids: CASSLPTTDRVKDF. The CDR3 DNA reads TGTGCCAGCAGTCTCCCGACGACGGACAGGGTAAAAGACTTC.

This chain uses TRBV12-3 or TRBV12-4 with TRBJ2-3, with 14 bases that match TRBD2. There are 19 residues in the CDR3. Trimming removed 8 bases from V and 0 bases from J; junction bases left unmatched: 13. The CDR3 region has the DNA TGTGCCAGCCCAGTTTCGGGACTAGCGGGGGTCACGAGCACAGATACGCAGTATTTT. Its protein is CASPVSGLAGVTSTDTQYF.

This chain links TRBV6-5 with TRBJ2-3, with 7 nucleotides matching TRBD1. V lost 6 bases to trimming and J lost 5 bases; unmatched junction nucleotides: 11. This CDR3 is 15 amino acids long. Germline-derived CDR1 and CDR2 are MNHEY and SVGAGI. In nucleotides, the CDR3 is TGTGCCAGCAGCCCGACAGGGAATAGAGGAGATACGCAGTATTTT. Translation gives CASSPTGNRGDTQYF.

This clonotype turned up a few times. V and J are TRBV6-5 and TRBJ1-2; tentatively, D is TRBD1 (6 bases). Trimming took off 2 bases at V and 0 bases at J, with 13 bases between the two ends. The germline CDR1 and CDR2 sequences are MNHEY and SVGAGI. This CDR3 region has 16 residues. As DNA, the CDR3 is TGTGCCAGCAGTTACGGGGGGACATACCCTAACTATGGCTACACCTTC. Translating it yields CASSYGGTYPNYGYTF.

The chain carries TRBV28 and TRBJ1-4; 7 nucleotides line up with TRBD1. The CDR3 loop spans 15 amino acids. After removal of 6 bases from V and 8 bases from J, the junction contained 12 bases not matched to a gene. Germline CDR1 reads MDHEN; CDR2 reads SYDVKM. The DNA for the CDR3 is TGTGCCAGCAGACCAACGACAGGGCAGGGCGAAAAACTGTTTTTT. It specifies CASRPTTGQGEKLFF.

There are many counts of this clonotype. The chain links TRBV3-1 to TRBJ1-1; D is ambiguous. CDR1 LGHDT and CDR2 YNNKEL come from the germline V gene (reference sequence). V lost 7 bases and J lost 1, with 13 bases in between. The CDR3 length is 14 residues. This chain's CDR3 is CASIARGRNTEAFF. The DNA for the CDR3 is TGTGCCAGCATCGCGCGCGGGAGGAACACTGAAGCTTTCTTT.

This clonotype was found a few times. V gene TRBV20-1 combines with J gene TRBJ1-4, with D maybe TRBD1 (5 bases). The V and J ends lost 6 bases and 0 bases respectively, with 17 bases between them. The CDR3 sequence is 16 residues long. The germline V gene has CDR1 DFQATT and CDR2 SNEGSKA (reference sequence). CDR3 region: CSARTLRGATNEKLFF. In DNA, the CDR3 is TGCAGTGCAAGAACCCTCCGAGGGGCAACTAATGAAAAACTGTTTTTT.

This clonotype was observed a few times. The CDR3 nucleotides read TGTGCCAGCAGTTTATGGGGACAGGGCGCAACTAATGAAAAACTGTTTTTT. Its translation is CASSLWGQGATNEKLFF. The V and J genes are TRBV27 and TRBJ1-4; 9 positions match TRBD1. Germline CDR1 is MNHEY and CDR2 is SMNVEV (reference sequence). V was clipped by 1 base and J by 0 bases; unmatched bases: 3. The CDR3 has 17 amino acids. The full variable domain, with the rest looked up from reference TRBV27 and TRBJ1-4, is EAQVTQNPRYLITVTGKKLTVTCSQNMNHEYMSWYRQDPGLGLRQIYYSMNVEVTDKGDVPEGYKVSRKEKRNFPLILESPSPNQTSLYFCASSLWGQGATNEKLFFGSGTQLSVL.

DNA of the CDR3: TGTGCCAGCAGCTTAGACGTCGCCGAGACAGGGACTTACAATGAGCAGTTCTTC. Protein: CASSLDVAETGTYNEQFF. This chain links TRBV7-9 with TRBJ2-1, with D possibly TRBD1 on 7 matching bases. This CDR3 spans 18 amino acids. Germline CDR1 and CDR2: SEHNR and FQNEAQ (reference sequence). V lost 1 base to trimming and J lost 4 bases, with 20 bases between them. Looking up the rest from reference TRBV7-9 and TRBJ2-1 gives the full variable domain: DTGVSQNPRHKITKRGQNVTFRCDPISEHNRLYWYRQTLGQGPEFLTYFQNEAQLEKSRLLSDRFSAERPKGSFSTLEIQRTEQGDSAMYLCASSLDVAETGTYNEQFFGPGTRLTVL.

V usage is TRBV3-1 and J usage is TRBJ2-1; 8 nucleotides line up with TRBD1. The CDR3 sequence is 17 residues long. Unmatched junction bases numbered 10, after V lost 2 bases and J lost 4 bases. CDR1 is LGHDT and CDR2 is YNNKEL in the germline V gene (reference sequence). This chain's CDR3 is CASSQWDRQGRYNEQFF. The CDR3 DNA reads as TGTGCCAGCAGCCAATGGGACCGACAGGGGAGGTACAATGAGCAGTTCTTC.

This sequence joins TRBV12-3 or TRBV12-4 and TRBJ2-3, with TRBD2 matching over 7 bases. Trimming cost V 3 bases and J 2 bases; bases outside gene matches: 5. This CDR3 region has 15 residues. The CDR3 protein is CASSFASGFTDTQYF. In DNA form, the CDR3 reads TGTGCCAGCAGTTTCGCTAGCGGCTTCACAGATACGCAGTATTTT.

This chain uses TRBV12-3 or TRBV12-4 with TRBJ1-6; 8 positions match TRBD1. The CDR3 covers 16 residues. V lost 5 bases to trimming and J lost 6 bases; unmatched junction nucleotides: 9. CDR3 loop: CASSPERTGLNSPLHF. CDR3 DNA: TGTGCCAGCAGTCCTGAGCGGACAGGGCTTAATTCACCCCTCCACTTT.

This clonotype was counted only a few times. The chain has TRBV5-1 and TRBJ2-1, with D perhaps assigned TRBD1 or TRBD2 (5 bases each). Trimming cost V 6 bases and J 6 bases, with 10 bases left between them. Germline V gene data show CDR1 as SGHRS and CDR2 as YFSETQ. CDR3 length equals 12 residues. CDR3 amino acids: CASKSGPNEQFF. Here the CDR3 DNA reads TGCGCCAGCAAATCGGGGCCCAATGAGCAGTTCTTC.

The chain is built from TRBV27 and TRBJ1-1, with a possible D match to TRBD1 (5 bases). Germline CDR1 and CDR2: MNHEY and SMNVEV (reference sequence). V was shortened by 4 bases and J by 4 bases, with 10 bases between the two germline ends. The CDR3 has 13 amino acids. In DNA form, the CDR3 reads TGTGCCAGCAGTTCCTGGGGGGGCACTGAAGCTTTCTTT. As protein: CASSSWGGTEAFF.

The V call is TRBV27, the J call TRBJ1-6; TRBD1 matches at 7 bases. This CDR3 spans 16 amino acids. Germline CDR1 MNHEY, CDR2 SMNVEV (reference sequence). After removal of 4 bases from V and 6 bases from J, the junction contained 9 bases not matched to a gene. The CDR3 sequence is CASSSLPGQINSPLHF. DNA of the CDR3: TGTGCCAGCAGTTCTCTCCCGGGACAGATTAATTCACCCCTCCACTTT.

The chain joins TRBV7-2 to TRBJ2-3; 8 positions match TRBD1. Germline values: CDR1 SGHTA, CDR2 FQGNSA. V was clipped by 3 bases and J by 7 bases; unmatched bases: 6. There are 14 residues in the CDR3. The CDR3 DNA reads TGTGCCAGCAGCTTGGCAGGGGGCGCTTATACGCAGTATTTT. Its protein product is CASSLAGGAYTQYF.

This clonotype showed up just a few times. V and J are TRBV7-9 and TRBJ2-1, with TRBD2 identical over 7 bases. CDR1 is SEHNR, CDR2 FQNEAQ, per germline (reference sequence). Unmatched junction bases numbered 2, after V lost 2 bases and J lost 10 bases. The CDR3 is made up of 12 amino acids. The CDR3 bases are TGTGCCAGCAGCTTAAACGGGGGGGAGCAGTTCTTC. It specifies CASSLNGGEQFF.

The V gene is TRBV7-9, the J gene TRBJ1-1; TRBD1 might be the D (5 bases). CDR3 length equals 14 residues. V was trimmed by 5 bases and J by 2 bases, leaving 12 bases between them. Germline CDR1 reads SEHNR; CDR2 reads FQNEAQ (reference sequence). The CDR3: CASSPERGNTEAFF. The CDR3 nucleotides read TGTGCCAGCAGCCCCGAGAGGGGTAACACTGAAGCTTTCTTT. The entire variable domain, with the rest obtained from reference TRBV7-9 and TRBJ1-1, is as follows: DTGVSQNPRHKITKRGQNVTFRCDPISEHNRLYWYRQTLGQGPEFLTYFQNEAQLEKSRLLSDRFSAERPKGSFSTLEIQRTEQGDSAMYLCASSPERGNTEAFFGQGTRLTVV.